This T cell receptor beta chain was captured by sequencing in a study of blood T cell repertoires in COVID-19 (dated by TCRdb to the early 2020s). General notes on the study: Samples covering the acute and convalescent phases of COVID-19 were provided by collaborators in the United States, Italy and Spain. The material from the prospective study consisted of cDNA or gDNA derived from T cells, B-cell-depleted T cells, or PBMCs. Deeply sampled blood TCRbeta repertoires from subjects exposed to, actively infected with, or recovered from COVID-19 were included in the dataset. The repertoires were made available in a free public database intended to serve as a resource for research on the immune response to SARS-CoV-2. Samples came from the ongoing ImmuneRACE study (first 160 participants) plus 1,254 subjects from 6 global collaborators. The sample metadata nearly always contained a de-identified subject ID, COVID-19 status, age in years and sex. Where available, HLA class I and class II types were taken from metadata supplied by the sample provider and were not determined by assay-based typing. The full study reports these points: The amount of clinical and demographic metadata varied by source and participant and was provided uncurated.

Whole blood was collected in K2EDTA tubes by collaborating institutions according to the institutions' own protocols. For TCRbeta analysis, collaborators shipped samples as frozen whole blood, isolated PBMCs, or DNA extracted from either of those sample types. CDR1 and CDR2, per the germline V gene (reference sequence), are GTSNPN and SVGIG. Germline trimming: 2 bases from V, 7 bases from J; junction bases outside gene matches: 5. CDR3 length: 12 amino acids, cysteine to phenylalanine. Solely the CDR3 DNA is kept, with 36 bases framed from the first base. TCRbeta CDR3 regions were amplified from genomic DNA by means of the immunoSEQ Assay, a bias-controlled multiplex PCR. In the source study's methods: Nucleated cell counts per sample were estimated from amplification of reference gene primers within the assay. Sequence reads were collapsed and filtered to measure the absolute abundance of every unique TCRbeta CDR3 rearrangement. For each sample, productive Simpson clonality was calculated by taking the square root of Simpson's diversity index across productive rearrangements. TCRdb carries this immuneACCESS record with in-frame sequences only. Its versions omit some clonotypes, under half of them owing to an unresolved V gene in the studies checked, with the rest unexplained. V and J calls and clone size come straight from that table; D and trimming were deduced from the DNA. Recorded for this sample are fewer than 100,000 clones; around 87% of them occurred a single time. The ten most abundant clones make up roughly 6.8% of the sample.

A word on this clone: Which antigen it targets is not known. Per-nucleotide qualities are absent, and no much larger clonotype sits a single base away.

The chain was built from TRBV30 and TRBJ2-7; 7 bases in between match TRBD1. The TCR sequence derives from a human donor with acute or convalescent COVID-19. The donor label of this sample is uncertain. The sequencing input was peripheral blood. The base sequence is TGTGCCTGGAGTACACAGGGGTCAGAGCAGTACTTC. Its product reads: CAWSTQGSEQYF.